This entry concerns a single TCR beta chain. The target of this receptor is not known. No much larger clone exists at a distance of one base, and base qualities are not known. The treatment or condition label, read with the paper, signifies: 15 to 20 received Ad26.COV2.S at low or high dose, single or two shots; five or six received placebo; per-sample allocation not given. Repertoires of vaccine and placebo recipients were sequenced from samples taken on day 63 after the first injection. Cohort 1b enrolled 20 to 30 adults aged 18-55 years at a single site in Boston, USA, between 29 July and 7 August 2020. Ad26.COV2.S consisted of a replication-incompetent adenovirus type 26 vector by which a prefusion-stabilized SARS-CoV-2 spike protein from the original Wuhan strain was expressed. The immunoSEQ Assay was used to sequence TCRbeta CDR3 regions. After extraction, genomic DNA underwent amplification by bias-controlled multiplex PCR, followed by high-throughput sequencing. In the original analysis: To quantify the absolute abundance of each unique TCRbeta CDR3 region, sequences were collapsed and filtered. T cell fraction was estimated by normalizing TCRbeta template counts to usable DNA, with usable DNA measured through amplification of reference genes found in all nucleated cells. Repertoire TCRs were annotated as SARS-CoV-2-specific when V gene, CDR3 amino acid sequence and J gene were exactly matched to a known reactive TCR set. The reference SARS-CoV-2 TCR set was obtained from MIRA and was filtered for enrichment in COVID-19-positive ImmuneCODE repertoires, whereby public or cross-reactive TCRs were removed. Using the MIRA antigens, annotated TCRs were further analysed by specific ORF or by position within an ORF. Depth was the summed frequency of annotated unique rearrangements, while breadth was defined as annotated unique rearrangements over total unique productive rearrangements. Two-sided Wilcoxon rank-sum tests were applied when comparing TCR breadth between groups. TCRdb took this table from immuneACCESS and kept in-frame rearrangements with V and J called. Such tables lack part of the clones; where checked against another copy, unresolved V genes explain under half of the gap, and the rest is unexplained. V, J and clone size reflect that table, while D and trimming were determined from the DNA. In all, the sample holds fewer than 500,000 clones, and approximately 89% of those were seen once. The ten largest account for approximately 2.5% of the sample.

This entry is derived from a study of Ad26.COV2.S vaccination and SARS-CoV-2 variants (dated by TCRdb to the early 2020s). Regarding the complete study: Vaccine-arm donors came from COV1001, a multicentre, randomized, double-blind, placebo-controlled phase I-IIa trial of Ad26.COV2.S in healthy adults. Ad26.COV2.S was given intramuscularly at 5x10^10 or 1x10^11 viral particles, as a single shot or as two shots 56 days apart. The specificity and breadth of SARS-CoV-2-reactive T cell receptors after Ad26.COV2.S vaccination were assessed by TCRbeta repertoire sequencing. A total of approximately 30 samples were included in the TCR-sequenced set, comprising around 19 Ad26.COV2.S vaccine recipients, 5 placebo recipients and 8 SARS-CoV-2 convalescent individuals. Participants in the trial were split at random into five groups of five each, receiving low-dose or high-dose Ad26.COV2.S once or twice, or else placebo on both occasions. Investigators remained blinded to trial group allocation during experiments and outcome assessment. Overall study results and their limits: The study was not powered for comparison of responses between vaccine doses or regimens. Comparable non-spike TCR breadth was observed between vaccine and placebo recipients, consistent with only spike being contained in the vaccine. After vaccination, substantial breadth of spike-specific CD8+ and CD4+ T cell responses was reported. The authors noted that the TCR breadth and depth analyses may have underestimated total T cell responses. Compared with placebo recipients, Ad26.COV2.S recipients showed higher spike-specific TCR breadth (P = 0.0014).

Per the germline V gene, SGDLS is the CDR1 and YYNGEE is the CDR2. There are 18 amino acids in the CDR3, from cysteine to phenylalanine inclusive. Of all the DNA, just the CDR3 is kept, 54 bases in frame from base 1. The V end gives up 2 bases and the J end 1 base, leaving 5 bases in the junction not matched to a gene. This chain joins TRBV9 to TRBJ2-1; the central 14 bases match TRBD2. This TCR was recovered from a person between 18 and 60 years old who received the Ad26.COV2.S COVID-19 vaccine or a placebo. The sample in question was peripheral blood, obtained in a trial of Ad26.COV2.S vaccine versus placebo. The sequenced DNA: TGTGCCAGCAGCGTCGGTGGACTAGCGGGAGGATCCTACAATGAGCAGTTCTTC. This sequence encodes CASSVGGLAGGSYNEQFF.